This TCR beta chain was sequenced during a study of T cells in Graves' hyperthyroidism and ophthalmopathy. Study results and caveats: Stable hyperthyroidism was told apart from ophthalmopathy by a model built on 13 V-J features. In blood, most of the thyroid clonotypes expanded above 0.001 were also present.

Notes on this clonotype: Its antigen is currently unknown.

TCR beta CDR3 region amplification was performed from RNA transcripts. HTBI primers were used for first-round RT-PCR of the TCR CDR3. Via MiXCR, TCRdb re-called the multiplex PCR reads, giving one row per CDR3 protein. The data hold 530,000 or so distinct CDR3 sequences, with about 43% observed a single time. The CDR3 covers 13 residues. V lost 9 bases and J lost 6; bases outside the gene matches: 9. The germline CDR1 and CDR2 sequences are KGHDR and SFDVKD. No progression to ophthalmopathy during 18 months of follow-up defined stable disease. Pregnant or lactating patients were excluded, as were those with uncontrolled infection or other autoimmune disease.

V usage is TRBV24-1 and J usage is TRBJ2-7; 8 bases fit TRBD2. The sample taken for sequencing was peripheral blood or thyroid tissue (not recorded which). The receptor comes from a woman aged 18-29 years with Graves' hyperthyroidism. CDR3 sequence: CATEAGDGGEQYF. The CDR3 DNA follows: TGTGCCACCGAAGCGGGAGATGGCGGCGAGCAGTACTTC.